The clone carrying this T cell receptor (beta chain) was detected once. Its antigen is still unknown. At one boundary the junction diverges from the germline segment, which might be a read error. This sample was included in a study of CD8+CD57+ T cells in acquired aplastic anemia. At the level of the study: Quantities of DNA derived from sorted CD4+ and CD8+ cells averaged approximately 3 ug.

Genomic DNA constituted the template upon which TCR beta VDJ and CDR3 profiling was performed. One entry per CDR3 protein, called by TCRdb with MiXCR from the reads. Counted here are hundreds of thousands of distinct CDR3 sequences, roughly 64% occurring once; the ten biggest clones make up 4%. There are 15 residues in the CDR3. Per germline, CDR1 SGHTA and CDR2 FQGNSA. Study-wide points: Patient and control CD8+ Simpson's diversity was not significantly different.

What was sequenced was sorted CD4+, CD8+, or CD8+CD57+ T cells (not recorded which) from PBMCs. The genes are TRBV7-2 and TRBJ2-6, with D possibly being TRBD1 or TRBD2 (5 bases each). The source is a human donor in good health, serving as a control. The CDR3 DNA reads TGTGCCAGCAGCCCGTACCGCTCCGGGGCCAACTTCCTGACTTTC. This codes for CASSPYRSGANFLTF.